A single sample gave rise to the 31 T cell receptor beta chains below, sequenced in a study of T cells in localized non-small cell lung cancer. This table comes from immunoSEQ multiplex PCR, and its TCRdb copy is limited to in-frame clones, with some not included. The sample lists 35,000 to 50,000 clones; roughly 80% were seen once. The sample here was PBMCs, taken before any cancer treatment. These receptors all stem from a woman aged 40 to 75 with stage II squamous cell lung carcinoma.

V is TRBV5-1 and J is TRBJ1-1; D possibly corresponds to TRBD1 (5 bases). Germline lookup yields CDR1 SGHRS and CDR2 YFSETQ. This CDR3 contains 15 residues. V was shortened by 6 bases and J by 4 bases, with 19 bases between the two germline ends. CDR3 bases: TGCGCCAGCAAAGGGACGATCAACGACGGCACTGAAGCTTTCTTT. Amino acids: CASKGTINDGTEAFF.

The V call is TRBV5-4, the J call TRBJ2-3; the match to TRBD1 covers 7 bases. Trimming took 0 bases from V and 8 from J; bases not matched to a gene: 15. Germline CDR1 SGHNT, CDR2 YYREEE (reference sequence). This CDR3 region has 17 residues. The CDR3 is CASSLDAGGLQRATQYF. The CDR3 bases are TGTGCCAGCAGCTTGGACGCAGGGGGTCTTCAACGAGCTACGCAGTATTTT.

The chain employs TRBV28 and TRBJ1-2; D is undetermined. This CDR3 comprises 14 residues. Trimming left V 5 bases short and J 2 bases short, with 12 bases between. Germline V gene lookup returns CDR1 MDHEN and CDR2 SYDVKM. The CDR3 DNA reads TGTGCCAGCAGTCGTGCCGACCTAAACTATGGCTACACCTTC. It yields the protein CASSRADLNYGYTF.

The chain carries TRBV6-5 and TRBJ2-3; perhaps TRBD1 as D (5 bases). Germline-derived CDR1 and CDR2 are MNHEY and SVGAGI. The CDR3 totals 13 residues. Trimming left V 7 bases short and J 2 bases short, with 10 bases between. The CDR3 spells CASTNRPTDTQYF. CDR3 DNA sequence: TGTGCCAGCACAAACAGGCCCACAGATACGCAGTATTTT.

The V and J genes are TRBV28 and TRBJ1-5, with unresolved D. The CDR3 is made up of 12 amino acids. V was clipped by 5 bases and J by 5 bases, with 7 bases between them. CDR1 is MDHEN, CDR2 SYDVKM, per germline. The CDR3 region has the DNA TGTGCCAGCAGTGCTAACCATCAGCCCCAGCATTTT. Its protein is CASSANHQPQHF.

The chain recombines TRBV5-1 with TRBJ2-5; TRBD1 aligns across 7 bases. CDR3 length: 15 amino acids. Germline V gives CDR1 SGHRS, CDR2 YFSETQ. The J segment lost 4 bases and the V segment lost 5 bases, leaving 11 bases of the junction unmatched. The DNA for the CDR3 is TGCGCCAGCAGAGAGGGACAGACCCTCGGAGAGACCCAGTACTTC. Its protein is CASREGQTLGETQYF.

The chain is built from TRBV5-4 and TRBJ1-1; D unclear. Germline CDR1 reads SGHNT; CDR2 reads YYREEE (reference sequence). V dropped 3 bases and J dropped 1 base, with 10 bases sitting between them. The CDR3 spans 14 residues. The DNA of the CDR3 is TGTGCCAGCAGCTGGGAGGGTCCGAACACTGAAGCTTTCTTT. Its protein product is CASSWEGPNTEAFF.

This rearrangement joins TRBV5-6 to TRBJ2-3; D unclear. CDR3 length: 12 residues. Germline V gene data show CDR1 as SGHDT and CDR2 as YYEEEE. V lost 4 bases and J 0 bases, leaving 3 bases between the germline ends. CDR3 in amino acids: CASSPSTDTQYF. CDR3 coding DNA: TGTGCCAGCAGCCCAAGCACAGATACGCAGTATTTT.

The chain employs TRBV4-3 and TRBJ2-1, with 9 positions matching TRBD2. In germline, CDR1 is LGHNA, CDR2 YSLEER. The V gene end was trimmed by 1 base and the J gene end by 7 bases; junction bases not matched to a gene: 11. This CDR3 has 17 residues. CDR3 residues: CASSQGPGLATRNEQFF. CDR3 in DNA: TGCGCCAGCAGCCAAGGACCGGGACTAGCAACTAGGAATGAGCAGTTCTTC.

The chain links TRBV5-1 to TRBJ1-1; D unresolved. This CDR3 region has 13 residues. Trimming pared 0 bases from V and 1 base from J, leaving 4 bases between. In germline, CDR1 is SGHRS, CDR2 YFSETQ. DNA for the CDR3: TGCGCCAGCAGCTTGGGCGGGAACACTGAAGCTTTCTTT. It yields the protein CASSLGGNTEAFF. Combining the CDR3 with reference TRBV5-1 and TRBJ1-1 gives the whole variable domain KAGVTQTPRYLIKTRGQQVTLSCSPISGHRSVSWYQQTPGQGLQFLFEYFSETQRNKGNFPGRFSGRQFSNSRSEMNVSTLELGDSALYLCASSLGGNTEAFFGQGTRLTVV.

The chain combines TRBV6-5 with TRBJ1-1; 7 bases are shared with TRBD1. The V and J ends lost 0 bases and 2 bases, in that order; junction bases with no gene match: 3. The germline V gene encodes CDR1 MNHEY and CDR2 SVGAGI. There are 15 residues in the CDR3. The CDR3 region is CASSYSGGENTEAFF. CDR3 nucleotides: TGTGCCAGCAGTTACTCAGGGGGCGAAAACACTGAAGCTTTCTTT.

This chain joins TRBV11-1 and TRBJ1-2; the match to TRBD1 covers 8 bases. CDR3 length: 17 residues. Trimming cost V 1 base and J 3 bases; bases outside gene matches: 10. Germline V lookup: CDR1 SGHAT, CDR2 FQDESV (reference sequence). The chain's CDR3 is CASSLDFTGGTDYGYTF. CDR3 DNA sequence: TGTGCCAGCAGCTTAGACTTTACAGGGGGAACCGACTATGGCTACACCTTC. The full variable domain, with the rest looked up from reference TRBV11-1 and TRBJ1-2, is EAEVAQSPRYKITEKSQAVAFWCDPISGHATLYWYRQILGQGPELLVQFQDESVVDDSQLPKDRFSAERLKGVDSTLKIQPAELGDSAMYLCASSLDFTGGTDYGYTFGSGTRLTVV.

The chain employs TRBV27 and TRBJ2-3; D gene unclear. This CDR3 has 14 amino acids. From germline, CDR1 is MNHEY and CDR2 SMNVEV (reference sequence). Between the trimmed V and J ends, which lost 4 bases and 1 base, there was a span of 9 bases. CDR3 DNA sequence: TGTGCCAGCAGTTCCCTGGCAGGCACAGATACGCAGTATTTT. The encoded protein is CASSSLAGTDTQYF.

This chain connects TRBV5-8 to TRBJ1-3; D remains ambiguous. The CDR3 is 16 residues long. Trimming stripped 4 bases from V and 0 bases from J, with 14 bases between. From germline, CDR1 is SGHTS and CDR2 YDEGEE. CDR3 in DNA: TGTGCCAGCAGCCCACGACCGCTGCACTCTGGAAACACCATATATTTT. It yields the protein CASSPRPLHSGNTIYF.

V and J are TRBV28 and TRBJ1-2; no clear D gene. The CDR3 extends over 15 amino acids. CDR1 and CDR2 (germline): MDHEN, SYDVKM. V lost 9 bases and J lost 1, with 18 bases in between. The CDR3 protein is CASNSGSELNYGYTF. DNA of the CDR3: TGTGCCAGTAATTCGGGGTCGGAACTTAACTATGGCTACACCTTC.

The V call is TRBV19, the J call TRBJ2-1; 10 nucleotides match TRBD2. Germline V gene data show CDR1 as LNHDA and CDR2 as SQIVND (reference sequence). This CDR3 spans 17 amino acids. The V segment lost 3 bases and the J segment 9 bases; nucleotides outside the gene matches: 14. The CDR3 DNA follows: TGTGCCAGTAGTATCTTAGCGGGGGGCCCATTGCGTCCTGAGCAGTTCTTC. It translates to CASSILAGGPLRPEQFF. The complete variable domain, with remaining parts taken from reference TRBV19 and TRBJ2-1, reads DGGITQSPKYLFRKEGQNVTLSCEQNLNHDAMYWYRQDPGQGLRLIYYSQIVNDFQKGDIAEGYSVSREKKESFPLTVTSAQKNPTAFYLCASSILAGGPLRPEQFFGPGTRLTVL.

V and J are TRBV27 and TRBJ1-2, with D perhaps TRBD1 (6 bases). In germline, CDR1 is MNHEY, CDR2 SMNVEV (reference sequence). V lost 3 bases, J lost 6 bases, and 11 bases lay in between. This CDR3 has 13 amino acids. CDR3 in amino acids: CASSFGGAHGYTF. CDR3 bases: TGTGCCAGCAGTTTTGGGGGGGCCCATGGCTACACCTTC.

The chain combines TRBV7-8 with TRBJ2-7; tentatively, D is TRBD2 (6 bases). V was shortened by 5 bases and J by 4 bases, with 15 bases between the two germline ends. Germline assignment: CDR1 SGHVS and CDR2 FQNEAQ. The CDR3 is 14 amino acids. CDR3 sequence reads: CASSPWGDFYEQYF. The CDR3 coding sequence is TGTGCCAGCAGCCCATGGGGGGATTTTTACGAGCAGTACTTC.

The CDR3 bases are TGCGCCAGCAGAATAGGGAGGAACGAGCAGTACTTC. Translated, it gives CASRIGRNEQYF. This rearrangement joins TRBV10-2 to TRBJ2-7, with a weak D call TRBD2 (6 bases). Germline V lookup: CDR1 WSHSY, CDR2 SAAADI. Trimming took off 6 bases at V and 5 bases at J, with 11 bases between the two ends. The CDR3 has 12 residues.

CDR3: CASSPRSGQDADTQYF. The DNA for the CDR3 is TGTGCCAGCAGCCCTCGATCGGGACAGGACGCAGATACGCAGTATTTT. The chain combines TRBV9 with TRBJ2-3; TRBD1 matches at 8 bases. CDR3 length: 16 residues. Germline trimming cut 4 bases from V and 4 bases from J; bases unmatched to any gene: 11. Germline V gene sequence: CDR1 SGDLS, CDR2 YYNGEE.

This clone was picked up one time. The chain combines TRBV10-3 with TRBJ2-1, with D hard to call. CDR3 length: 16 amino acids. The germline CDR1 and CDR2 sequences are ENHRY and SYGVKD. V was shortened by 0 bases and J by 9 bases, with 18 bases between the two germline ends. The DNA of the CDR3 is TGTGCCATCAGTGAGTCGGGAATAGCTACCCTGAGTGAGCAGTTCTTC. Translating gives CAISESGIATLSEQFF.

The gene calls are TRBV7-9 and TRBJ1-1, with D possibly being TRBD1 (5 bases). V lost 5 bases to trimming and J lost 4 bases, with 14 bases between them. The CDR3 sequence is 14 residues long. CDR1 and CDR2 from the germline V gene are SEHNR and FQNEAQ (reference sequence). This chain's CDR3 is CASSLAPGTTEAFF. Written as DNA, the CDR3 is TGTGCCAGCAGCCTGGCCCCAGGGACCACTGAAGCTTTCTTT.

The chain joins TRBV19 to TRBJ2-5; 8 bases are shared with TRBD2. This CDR3 is 15 amino acids long. Germline trimming cut 1 base from V and 5 bases from J; bases unmatched to any gene: 6. Germline values: CDR1 LNHDA, CDR2 SQIVND (reference sequence). The CDR3 nucleotides are TGTGCCAGTAGTATAGTGCGGGAGGCTAAGGAGACCCAGTACTTC. This encodes CASSIVREAKETQYF.

J is TRBJ2-1 and V is TRBV7-8; maybe TRBD2 (5 bases). The CDR3 has 13 residues. Between the trimmed V and J ends, which lost 2 bases and 9 bases, there was a span of 11 bases. Germline values: CDR1 SGHVS, CDR2 FQNEAQ. In DNA form, the CDR3 reads TGTGCCAGCAGCTTACGGGGTTGGCTTGAGCAGTTCTTC. Residues: CASSLRGWLEQFF. Full variable domain (outside the CDR3, taken from reference TRBV7-8 and TRBJ2-1): GAGVSQSPRYKVAKRGQDVALRCDPISGHVSLFWYQQALGQGPEFLTYFQNEAQLDKSGLPSDRFFAERPEGSVSTLKIQRTQQEDSAVYLCASSLRGWLEQFFGPGTRLTVL.

The genes are TRBV7-9 and TRBJ2-1; TRBD2 matches 8 bases. Trimming at V came to 5 bases and at J to 8 bases, leaving 14 bases not matched to a gene. The CDR3 is made up of 16 amino acids. Germline-derived CDR1 and CDR2 are SEHNR and FQNEAQ (reference sequence). CDR3 coding DNA: TGTGCCAGCAGCCCTATGAGACTAGCGACGGCGGATGAGCAGTTCTTC. This codes for CASSPMRLATADEQFF. Complete variable domain (other parts from reference TRBV7-9 and TRBJ2-1): DTGVSQNPRHKITKRGQNVTFRCDPISEHNRLYWYRQTLGQGPEFLTYFQNEAQLEKSRLLSDRFSAERPKGSFSTLEIQRTEQGDSAMYLCASSPMRLATADEQFFGPGTRLTVL.

J is TRBJ2-3 and V is TRBV2; tentative D call: TRBD2 (6 bases). This CDR3 is 15 amino acids long. With 5 bases removed from V and 0 bases from J, the gap between germline ends came to 12 bases. The V gene's germline CDR1 is SNHLY and CDR2 FYNNEI. The CDR3 bases are TGTGCCAGCAGTCTGGACTACCCAAGCACAGATACGCAGTATTTT. It codes for CASSLDYPSTDTQYF.

The chain has TRBV28 and TRBJ1-1; D is perhaps TRBD1 (6 bases). Trimming took off 3 bases at V and 5 bases at J, with 16 bases between the two ends. From germline, CDR1 is MDHEN and CDR2 SYDVKM. The CDR3 extends over 15 amino acids. CDR3 region: CASSFPRAGATEAFF. The CDR3 bases are TGTGCCAGCAGTTTTCCCCGGGCAGGGGCAACTGAAGCTTTCTTT.

This chain joins TRBV29-1 and TRBJ2-3; no reliable D call. The CDR3 consists of 14 residues. Per the germline V gene, CDR1 is SQVTM and CDR2 is ANQGSEA. V was clipped by 4 bases and J by 4 bases, with 15 bases between them. CDR3 DNA sequence: TGCAGCGTTGTTATTGGGATCCGCTCAGATACGCAGTATTTT. The encoded protein is CSVVIGIRSDTQYF.

The chain couples TRBV28 to TRBJ2-4; D is undetermined. Germline V CDR1 and CDR2: MDHEN, SYDVKM. The V gene lost 5 bases and the J gene lost 0 bases, with 17 bases spanning the gap. The CDR3 loop spans 17 amino acids. DNA of the CDR3: TGTGCCAGCAGTCCCCGTGTACGGTCGCTAGCCAAAAACATTCAGTACTTC. Its translation: CASSPRVRSLAKNIQYF.

The chain recombines TRBV5-1 with TRBJ2-2; TRBD2 matches at 7 bases. CDR3 length: 17 amino acids. J gave up 5 bases and V 4 bases, and 14 bases lay outside the gene matches. In germline, CDR1 is SGHRS, CDR2 YFSETQ. This CDR3 reads CASSPAVQGGRTGELFF. DNA of the CDR3: TGCGCCAGCAGCCCCGCCGTGCAGGGAGGGCGGACCGGGGAGCTGTTTTTT.

This chain connects TRBV4-2 to TRBJ2-5; D is unresolved. The CDR3 covers 14 residues. Trimming took off 0 bases at V and 4 bases at J, with 9 bases between the two ends. Looked up from germline, CDR1 is LGHNA and CDR2 is YNFKEQ. The DNA for the CDR3 is TGTGCCAGCAGCCAAGAGGTGACCCTAGAGACCCAGTACTTC. Translation: CASSQEVTLETQYF.